This TCR beta chain was sequenced in a study of CD4 T cells in relation to SARS-CoV-2 and coronaviruses. On the study more broadly: ViraFEST: approximately 10-day antigen culture of PBMCs, then TCR beta CDR3 sequencing.

Worth noting for this clone: As yet, its antigen is unknown.

This CDR3 is built from 13 residues. Germline assignment: CDR1 SQVTM and CDR2 ANQGSEA. Trimming stripped 3 bases from V and 1 base from J, with 9 bases between. Unexposed donor CD4+ T cells date from 2011-2018, before the COVID-19 pandemic. CD4+ T cells were isolated from the cells after around 10 days of culture. As cell numbers allowed, unexposed-donor CD4+ T cells faced SARS-CoV-2 S/N and four cold-coronavirus spikes. Generated by immunoSEQ multiplex PCR, the TCRdb table keeps only in-frame clones and is missing some. The sample yields 20,000 to 30,000 clones, 75% seen once. The study's findings and limits: Pre-pandemic and post-infection samples never came from the same donor. This crossreactivity analysis covered spike protein alone, no other viral proteins.

V gene TRBV29-1 combines with J gene TRBJ1-2; D gene ambiguous. The TCR originated in a human donor in good health. Sample: CD4+ T cells from PBMCs, cultured in vitro. The CDR3 reads CSVEVTVNYGYTF. The DNA of the CDR3 is TGCAGCGTTGAGGTAACAGTTAACTATGGCTACACCTTC.